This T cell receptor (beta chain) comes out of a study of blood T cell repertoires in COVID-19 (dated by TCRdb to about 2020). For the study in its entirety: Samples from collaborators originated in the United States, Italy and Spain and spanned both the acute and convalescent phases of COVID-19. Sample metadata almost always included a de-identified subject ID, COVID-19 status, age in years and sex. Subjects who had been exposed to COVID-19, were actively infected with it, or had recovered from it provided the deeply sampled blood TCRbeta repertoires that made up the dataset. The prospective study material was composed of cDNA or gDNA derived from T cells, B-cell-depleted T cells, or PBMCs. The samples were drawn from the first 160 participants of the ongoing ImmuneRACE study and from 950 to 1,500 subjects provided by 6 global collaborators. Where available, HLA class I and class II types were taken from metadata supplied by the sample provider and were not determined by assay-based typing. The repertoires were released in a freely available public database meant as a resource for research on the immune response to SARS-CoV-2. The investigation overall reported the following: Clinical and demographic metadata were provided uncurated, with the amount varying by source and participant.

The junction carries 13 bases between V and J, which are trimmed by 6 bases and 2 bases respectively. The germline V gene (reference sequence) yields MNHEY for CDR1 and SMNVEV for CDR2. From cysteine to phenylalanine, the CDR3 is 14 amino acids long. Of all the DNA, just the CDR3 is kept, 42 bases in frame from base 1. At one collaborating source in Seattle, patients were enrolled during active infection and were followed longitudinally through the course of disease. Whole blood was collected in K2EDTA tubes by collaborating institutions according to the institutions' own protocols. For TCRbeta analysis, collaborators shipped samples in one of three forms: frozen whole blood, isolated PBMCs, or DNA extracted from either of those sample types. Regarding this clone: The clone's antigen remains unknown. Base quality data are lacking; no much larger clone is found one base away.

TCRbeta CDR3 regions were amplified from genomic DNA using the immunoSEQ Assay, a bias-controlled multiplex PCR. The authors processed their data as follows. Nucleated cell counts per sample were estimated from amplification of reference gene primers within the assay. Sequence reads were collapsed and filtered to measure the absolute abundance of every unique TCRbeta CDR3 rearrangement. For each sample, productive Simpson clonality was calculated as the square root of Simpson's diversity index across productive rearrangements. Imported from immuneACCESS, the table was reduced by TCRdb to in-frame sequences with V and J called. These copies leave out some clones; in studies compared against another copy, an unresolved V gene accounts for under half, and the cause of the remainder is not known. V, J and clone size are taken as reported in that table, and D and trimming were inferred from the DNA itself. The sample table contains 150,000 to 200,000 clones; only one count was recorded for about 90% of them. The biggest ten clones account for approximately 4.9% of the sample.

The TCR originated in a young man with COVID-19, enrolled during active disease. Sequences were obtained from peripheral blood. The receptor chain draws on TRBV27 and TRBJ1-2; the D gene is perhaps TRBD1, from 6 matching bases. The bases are TGTGCCAGCAGCCAAGACAGGCGCAACTATGGCTACACCTTC. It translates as CASSQDRRNYGYTF.